This T cell receptor beta chain was identified in a study of T cells in pancreatic ductal adenocarcinoma (dated 2017 in TCRdb). Regarding the research as a whole: Seeking insight into the adaptive T-cell response that arises naturally, the researchers examined how many CD8+ T cells infiltrated tumors of resected pancreatic ductal adenocarcinoma, where they sat, and what features they had, alongside the same properties of suppressive cells. The research as a whole found: There was no significant difference in T-cell clonality between tumor and blood, where mean clonality was about 0.112 for tumors and approximately 0.069 for blood. Comparisons of clonality between tumor and blood may be biased toward lower diversity because tumors are enriched in CD45RO+ effector T cells rather than naive T cells. Because most pancreatic cancer patients present with inoperable disease, the resected cohort was biased toward the minority with early-stage disease. More total productive templates and 6.5 to 10-fold more unique clonotypes were found in blood samples than in tumor samples.

Including cysteine and phenylalanine, the CDR3 has 19 amino acids. Just the 57-base CDR3 DNA is kept, in frame starting at base 1. The junction carries 25 bases between V and J, which are trimmed by 6 bases and 0 bases respectively. In the germline V gene, CDR1 corresponds to MDHEN and CDR2 to SYDVKM. TCR beta CDR3 regions were amplified from genomic DNA using the immunoSEQ hsTCRB kit. An Illumina HiSeq system was used to carry out high-throughput TRB CDR3 sequencing. In the authors' own workflow: The immunoSEQ software was used to analyze the sequencing reads, and any nonproductive sequences containing premature stops or frame-shifts were left out. Clonality of the repertoire was calculated as one minus the Shannon entropy normalized by log2 of the number of unique productive sequences. This immuneACCESS table, as held by TCRdb, lists in-frame sequences with V and J called but not all clones. Of the missing ones, under half trace to an unresolved V gene in checked studies; the others have no known cause. For V, J and clone size, that table is used; D and trimming come from the DNA. The sample table holds 15,000 to 20,000 clones, of which roughly 86% were seen once. Jointly, the top ten make up 0.94% of the sample.

A remark on this clone: Its antigen is still unknown. No base quality values were provided; no much bigger clone lies one nucleotide off.

Selected pancreatic ductal adenocarcinoma patients had undergone surgery without neoadjuvant therapy. Peripheral blood was collected in heparin tubes, and PBMCs were isolated by histopaque density gradient and cryopreserved in roughly 9.5% DMSO. Using the DNeasy Blood and Tissue Kit along with Proteinase K and RNase treatment, genomic DNA was extracted from more than five PBMC specimens and fewer than ten flash-frozen tumor specimens. Sequenced: PBMCs. The origin of this receptor is a human donor with pancreatic ductal adenocarcinoma. This chain is built from TRBV28 and TRBJ2-3; the D gene is perhaps TRBD1, on 6 matching bases. The CDR3 has the sequence CASRTDSEAYVRSTDTQYF. The DNA reads as follows: TGTGCCAGCAGAACGGACAGCGAGGCATATGTAAGAAGCACAGATACGCAGTATTTT.